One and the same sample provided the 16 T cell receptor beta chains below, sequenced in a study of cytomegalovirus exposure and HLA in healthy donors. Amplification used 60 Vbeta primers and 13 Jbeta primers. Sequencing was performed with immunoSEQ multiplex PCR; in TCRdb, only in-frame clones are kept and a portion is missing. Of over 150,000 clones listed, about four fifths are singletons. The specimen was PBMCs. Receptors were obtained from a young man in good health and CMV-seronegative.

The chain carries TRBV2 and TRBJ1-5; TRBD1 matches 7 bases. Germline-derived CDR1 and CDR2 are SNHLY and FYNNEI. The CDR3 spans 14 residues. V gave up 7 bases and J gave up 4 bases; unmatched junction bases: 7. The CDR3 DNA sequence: TGTGCCAGCAAAGGGACAGTCGCTAATCAGCCCCAGCATTTT. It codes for CASKGTVANQPQHF.

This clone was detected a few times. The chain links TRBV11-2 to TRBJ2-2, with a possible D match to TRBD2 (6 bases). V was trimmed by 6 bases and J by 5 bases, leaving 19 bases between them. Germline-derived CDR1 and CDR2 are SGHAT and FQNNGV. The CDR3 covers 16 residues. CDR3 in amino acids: CASRTTLGRGTGELFF. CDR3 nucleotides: TGTGCCAGCAGGACTACCTTGGGGCGGGGAACCGGGGAGCTGTTTTTT.

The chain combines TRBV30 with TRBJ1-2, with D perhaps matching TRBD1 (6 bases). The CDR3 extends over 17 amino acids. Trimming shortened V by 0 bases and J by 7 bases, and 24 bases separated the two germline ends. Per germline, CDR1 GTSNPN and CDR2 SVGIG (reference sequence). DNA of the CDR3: TGTGCCTGGAGTGTAATGCCCCGGGGGGCCTCAATAGGTGGCTACACCTTC. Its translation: CAWSVMPRGASIGGYTF.

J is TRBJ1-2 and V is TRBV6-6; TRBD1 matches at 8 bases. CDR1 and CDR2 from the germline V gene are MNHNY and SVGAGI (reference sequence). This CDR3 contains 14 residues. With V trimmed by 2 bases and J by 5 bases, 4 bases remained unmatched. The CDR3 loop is CASSYGTGLYGYTF. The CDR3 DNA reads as TGTGCCAGCAGTTACGGGACAGGCCTTTATGGCTACACCTTC.

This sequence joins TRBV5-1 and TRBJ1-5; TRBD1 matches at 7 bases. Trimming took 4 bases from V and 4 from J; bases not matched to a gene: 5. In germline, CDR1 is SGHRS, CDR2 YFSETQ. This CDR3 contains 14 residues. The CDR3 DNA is TGCGCCAGCAGCCCTGGGACAGCTAATCAGCCCCAGCATTTT. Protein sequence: CASSPGTANQPQHF.

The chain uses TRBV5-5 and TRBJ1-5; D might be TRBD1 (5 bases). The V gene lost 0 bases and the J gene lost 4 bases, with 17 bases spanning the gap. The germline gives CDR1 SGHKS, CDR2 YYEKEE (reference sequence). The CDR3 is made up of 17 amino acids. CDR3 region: CASSLAVTVRVNQPQHF. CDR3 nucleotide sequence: TGTGCCAGCAGCTTGGCCGTGACAGTAAGGGTAAATCAGCCCCAGCATTTT. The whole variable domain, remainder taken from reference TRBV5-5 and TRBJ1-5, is DAGVTQSPTHLIKTRGQQVTLRCSPISGHKSVSWYQQVLGQGPQFIFQYYEKEERGRGNFPDRFSARQFPNYSSELNVNALLLGDSALYLCASSLAVTVRVNQPQHFGDGTRLSIL.

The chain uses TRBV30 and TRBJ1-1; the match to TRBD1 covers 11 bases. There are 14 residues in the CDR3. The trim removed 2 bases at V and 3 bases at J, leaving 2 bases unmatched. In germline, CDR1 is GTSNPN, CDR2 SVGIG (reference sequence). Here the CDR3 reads CAWSTGQGDTEAFF. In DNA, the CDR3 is TGTGCCTGGAGTACGGGACAGGGGGACACTGAAGCTTTCTTT.

CDR3 DNA: TGTGCCAGCAGTCCCGACAGGTCTGGGAATCAGCCCCAGCATTTT. As protein: CASSPDRSGNQPQHF. The chain is built from TRBV6-6 and TRBJ1-5; D possibly corresponds to TRBD1 (6 bases). Germline V gene lookup returns CDR1 MNHNY and CDR2 SVGAGI (reference sequence). The CDR3 has 15 residues. Between the trimmed V and J ends, which lost 5 bases and 4 bases, there was a span of 15 bases.

This chain's CDR3 is CASSQGRFLFGYGYTF. The DNA for the CDR3 is TGCGCCAGCAGCCAAGGGCGGTTTCTCTTTGGATATGGCTACACCTTC. This chain joins TRBV4-3 and TRBJ1-2; unclear D gene. Trimming pared 1 base from V and 5 bases from J, leaving 17 bases between. Germline V CDR1 and CDR2: LGHNA, YSLEER. CDR3 length equals 16 residues.

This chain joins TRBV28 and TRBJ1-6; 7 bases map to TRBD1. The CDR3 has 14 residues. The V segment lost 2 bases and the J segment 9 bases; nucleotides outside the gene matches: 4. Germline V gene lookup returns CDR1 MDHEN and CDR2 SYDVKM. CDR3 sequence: CASSLQGVGSPLHF. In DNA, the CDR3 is TGTGCCAGCAGTTTACAGGGGGTCGGTTCACCCCTCCACTTT.

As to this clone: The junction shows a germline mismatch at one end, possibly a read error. CDR3 nucleotide sequence: TGTGCCAGCAGACCTGAAAGGACAGGGTTACCCGGGGCCAGCGTCCTGACTTTC. Amino acids: CASRPERTGLPGASVLTF. The chain uses TRBV28 and TRBJ2-6, with 8 nucleotides matching TRBD1. CDR3 length equals 18 residues. Germline V gene sequence: CDR1 MDHEN, CDR2 SYDVKM.

The CDR3 nucleotides read TGTGCCAGCAGTGATGGACTAGCGGACTTCAGGGAGCAGTTCTTC. This encodes CASSDGLADFREQFF. This chain joins TRBV6-4 and TRBJ2-1, with TRBD2 identical over 10 bases. This CDR3 region has 15 residues. CDR1 and CDR2 from the germline V gene are MRHNA and SNTAGT. The ends lost 3 bases at V and 10 bases at J; junction bases unmatched: 9.

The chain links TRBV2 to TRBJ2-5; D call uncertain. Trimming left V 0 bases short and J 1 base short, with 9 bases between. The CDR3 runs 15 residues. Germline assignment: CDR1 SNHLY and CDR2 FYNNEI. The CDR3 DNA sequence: TGTGCCAGCAGTGAAGCGAAACGGTTCCAAGAGACCCAGTACTTC. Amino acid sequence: CASSEAKRFQETQYF. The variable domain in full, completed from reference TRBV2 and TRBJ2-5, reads EPEVTQTPSHQVTQMGQEVILRCVPISNHLYFYWYRQILGQKVEFLVSFYNNEISEKSEIFDDQFSVERPDGSNFTLKIRSTKLEDSAMYFCASSEAKRFQETQYFGPGTRLLVL.

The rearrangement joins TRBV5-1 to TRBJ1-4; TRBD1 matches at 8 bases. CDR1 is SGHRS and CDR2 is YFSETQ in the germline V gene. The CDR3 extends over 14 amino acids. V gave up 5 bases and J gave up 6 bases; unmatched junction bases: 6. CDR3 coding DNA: TGCGCCAGCAGGCCAGGGGGCGCAGATGAAAAACTGTTTTTT. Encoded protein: CASRPGGADEKLFF.

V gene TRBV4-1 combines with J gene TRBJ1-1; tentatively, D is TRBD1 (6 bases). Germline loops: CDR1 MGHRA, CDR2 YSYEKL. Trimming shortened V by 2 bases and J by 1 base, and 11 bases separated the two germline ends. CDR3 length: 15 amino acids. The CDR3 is CASSQIGQRNTEAFF. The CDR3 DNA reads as TGCGCCAGCAGCCAAATCGGACAGCGGAACACTGAAGCTTTCTTT.

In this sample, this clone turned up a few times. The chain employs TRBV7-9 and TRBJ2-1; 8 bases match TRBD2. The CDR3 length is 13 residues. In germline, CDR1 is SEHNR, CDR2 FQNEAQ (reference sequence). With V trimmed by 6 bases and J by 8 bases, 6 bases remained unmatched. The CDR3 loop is CASSQGLEDEQFF. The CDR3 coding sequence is TGTGCCAGCAGTCAGGGACTAGAAGATGAGCAGTTCTTC.